The sequence of this T cell receptor beta chain was determined in a study of identical twins. The length of the CDR3 is 14 residues. Germline V gene data show CDR1 as DFQATT and CDR2 as SNEGSKA (reference sequence). V lost 5 bases and J lost 0, with 13 bases in between. Notes on the study in general: Cross-sectional statistics, not tracking of the same donors, supported the conclusions. The more abundant beta clonotypes in cord blood had fewer insertions, and memory repertoires did not show this. Beta out-of-frame sequences showed weaker excess sharing between twins.

This clonotype has more than one count but fewer than ten. Its antigen is currently unknown. TCRdb re-called the 5' RACE reads with MiXCR, one entry per CDR3 protein. The sample holds approximately 230,000 distinct CDR3 sequences, 6.5% to 8% seen once. The same data also went into a second study, on T cells expressing NK-cell markers. That investigation notes: Just one sequenced donor of eight was HCMV-seronegative, while seven were seropositive.

This chain links TRBV20-1 with TRBJ1-1, with D perhaps matching TRBD1 (5 bases). Sequencing used CD8+ T cells sorted from blood. The sequence derives from a woman under 30 in good health. The CDR3 region has the DNA TGCAGTGCTTTACCGGGACGGATGAACACTGAAGCTTTCTTT. As protein: CSALPGRMNTEAFF.